This T cell receptor beta chain emerged from a study of CD8+CD57+ T cells in acquired aplastic anemia. This CDR3 region has 17 residues. The V gene end was trimmed by 5 bases and the J gene end by 7 bases; junction bases not matched to a gene: 16. Per the germline V gene, CDR1 is MGHRA and CDR2 is YSYEKL. Using genomic DNA as the template, TCR beta VDJ and CDR3 profiling was carried out. TCRdb re-derived calls from the reads in MiXCR, one entry per CDR3 protein. The profile shows about 130,000 distinct CDR3 sequences, 48% of them singletons. This clonotype showed up many times. The chain recombines TRBV4-1 with TRBJ1-4, with TRBD1 matching over 7 bases. The sequenced sample was sorted CD4+, CD8+, or CD8+CD57+ T cells (not recorded which) from PBMCs. This sequence was found in a human donor in good health, serving as a control. CDR3 region: CASSDTLSGTVAEKLFF. CDR3 sequence (DNA): TGCGCCAGCAGCGATACATTAAGCGGGACAGTGGCTGAAAAACTGTTTTTT.